One and the same sample provided the 23 T cell receptor beta chains below, sequenced in a study of blood T cell repertoires in COVID-19. Only in-frame clones appear in the TCRdb table, and some are missing; sequencing was by immunoSEQ multiplex PCR. The table shows about 180,000 clones, with almost 80% occurring only once. Sequencing input: PBMCs or T cells enriched from blood (not recorded which). These receptors originate from a woman between 45 and 65 years old who had recovered from COVID-19.

The rearrangement links TRBV4-2 to TRBJ2-2; TRBD2 agrees at 9 bases. The CDR3 length is 17 residues. Looked up from germline, CDR1 is LGHNA and CDR2 is YNFKEQ. Trimming cost V 4 bases and J 5 bases; bases outside gene matches: 11. The CDR3 protein is CASSLNSAGGPTGELFF. As DNA, the CDR3 is TGTGCCAGCAGCCTTAATAGCGCGGGAGGGCCTACCGGGGAGCTGTTTTTT.

In DNA, the CDR3 is TGCGCCAGCAGCGGGACAGGGGTCTCCTACGAGCAGTACTTC. Translated: CASSGTGVSYEQYF. The genes are TRBV5-1 and TRBJ2-7, with 10 bases fitting TRBD1. Unmatched junction bases numbered 1, after V lost 4 bases and J lost 0 bases. Germline CDR1 is SGHRS and CDR2 is YFSETQ. The CDR3 extends over 14 amino acids.

This clone was observed a few times. V usage is TRBV13 and J usage is TRBJ1-2; D might be TRBD1 (5 bases). Trimming left V 4 bases short and J 4 bases short, with 19 bases between. CDR3 size: 16 residues. CDR1 and CDR2 (germline): PRHDT, FYEKMQ (reference sequence). The CDR3 loop reads CASSSGALTDLYGYTF. In DNA form, the CDR3 reads TGTGCCAGCAGCTCCGGCGCACTGACAGACCTCTATGGCTACACCTTC.

This chain links TRBV30 with TRBJ1-2; D is ambiguous. Trimming left V 2 bases short and J 8 bases short, with 12 bases between. CDR3 size: 12 residues. Germline V gives CDR1 GTSNPN, CDR2 SVGIG (reference sequence). As DNA, the CDR3 is TGTGCCTGGAGTCCGACTGGAGTAGGCTACACCTTC. The encoded protein is CAWSPTGVGYTF.

The chain employs TRBV7-6 and TRBJ1-1; TRBD1 might be the D (5 bases). Germline-derived CDR1 and CDR2 are SGHVS and FNYEAQ. The germline V and J ends were trimmed by 4 bases and 4 bases, with 19 bases remaining between them. This CDR3 has 16 residues. The CDR3 sequence: CASSSAQGALGTEAFF. CDR3 in DNA: TGTGCCAGCAGCTCGGCCCAGGGCGCGTTGGGCACTGAAGCTTTCTTT.

The J gene is TRBJ2-7, the V gene TRBV28; D is undetermined. The CDR3 totals 12 residues. CDR1 is MDHEN and CDR2 is SYDVKM in the germline V gene. The V end was cut by 6 bases, the J end by 2 bases, with 8 bases between. Here the CDR3 DNA reads TGTGCCAGCAGCCCTCCCCCCTACGAGCAGTACTTC. Its protein product is CASSPPPYEQYF.

The V call is TRBV7-9, the J call TRBJ1-5, with D unclear. The V gene lost 0 bases and the J gene lost 9 bases, with 12 bases spanning the gap. Germline values: CDR1 SEHNR, CDR2 FQNEAQ (reference sequence). This CDR3 spans 14 amino acids. The CDR3 region has the DNA TGTGCCAGCAGCTTAGCGCTCAGCGGTGGGCCCCAGCATTTT. Its translation: CASSLALSGGPQHF.

This sequence joins TRBV12-3 or TRBV12-4 and TRBJ1-1; 8 positions agree with TRBD1. The V segment lost 7 bases and the J segment 6 bases; nucleotides outside the gene matches: 4. The CDR3 totals 12 residues. In DNA form, the CDR3 reads TGTGCCAGCAACAGGGGGGGGGCTGAAGCTTTCTTT. Encoded protein: CASNRGGAEAFF.

This clone showed up just a few times. V is TRBV9 and J is TRBJ1-4; TRBD1 matches 9 bases. The V segment lost 0 bases and the J segment 0 bases; nucleotides outside the gene matches: 0. The CDR3 contains 16 residues. Germline loops: CDR1 SGDLS, CDR2 YYNGEE. The chain's CDR3 is CASSVGQGATNEKLFF. In DNA form, the CDR3 reads TGTGCCAGCAGCGTAGGACAGGGGGCAACTAATGAAAAACTGTTTTTT. The full variable domain, rest sourced from reference TRBV9 and TRBJ1-4, is DSGVTQTPKHLITATGQRVTLRCSPRSGDLSVYWYQQSLDQGLQFLIQYYNGEERAKGNILERFSAQQFPDLHSELNLSSLELGDSALYFCASSVGQGATNEKLFFGSGTQLSVL.

The sample holds a few counts of this clone. The chain links TRBV30 to TRBJ1-5, with D unresolved. Trimming cost V 1 base and J 4 bases, with 5 bases left between them. The CDR3 consists of 12 residues. CDR1 and CDR2 from the germline V gene are GTSNPN and SVGIG (reference sequence). The CDR3: CAWSEQNQPQHF. DNA for the CDR3: TGTGCCTGGAGTGAACAGAATCAGCCCCAGCATTTT.

As for this clone: The junction departs from the called germline gene at one end, perhaps through a read error. Other DNA variants within this sample encode the same CDR3. The V gene is TRBV29-1, the J gene TRBJ1-4, with TRBD1 matching 7 bases. CDR1 and CDR2 (germline): SQVTM, ANQGSEA. The CDR3 covers 16 residues. The CDR3 bases are TGCAGCGTTACCGGCCCCCGGGACAGCCCTAACGAAAAACTGTTTTTT. This gives the protein CSVTGPRDSPNEKLFF.

This clone was seen a few times. The chain recombines TRBV10-1 with TRBJ2-7; 9 positions match TRBD2. With V trimmed by 5 bases and J by 1 base, 0 bases remained unmatched. This CDR3 region has 13 residues. Germline CDR1 WNHNN, CDR2 SYGVQD (reference sequence). The CDR3: CASSLAGSYEQYF. The CDR3 nucleotides read TGCGCCAGCAGTCTAGCGGGATCCTACGAGCAGTACTTC.

The rearrangement uses TRBV19 and TRBJ2-7, with no clear D. V gave up 9 bases and J gave up 1 base, with 16 bases separating them. The CDR3 totals 14 residues. The germline CDR1 and CDR2 sequences are LNHDA and SQIVND (reference sequence). CDR3 sequence reads: CASSPTSESYEQYF. The DNA of the CDR3 is TGTGCCAGCTCCCCTACAAGCGAATCCTACGAGCAGTACTTC.

This chain links TRBV7-9 with TRBJ1-2, with TRBD1 identical over 8 bases. Germline V lookup: CDR1 SEHNR, CDR2 FQNEAQ (reference sequence). This CDR3 is built from 14 residues. V shed 4 bases and J 7 bases; nucleotides not matched to a gene: 8. This CDR3 reads CASSSGTGGIGYTF. The DNA for the CDR3 is TGTGCCAGCAGCTCAGGGACAGGAGGGATTGGCTACACCTTC.

The chain combines TRBV5-1 with TRBJ1-2; the match to TRBD1 covers 8 bases. There are 13 residues in the CDR3. V dropped 4 bases and J dropped 6; count of bases not matched to a gene: 5. Germline loops: CDR1 SGHRS, CDR2 YFSETQ. CDR3 nucleotide sequence: TGCGCCAGCAGCCTGCAGGGGGCGGATGGCTACACCTTC. As protein: CASSLQGADGYTF.

V gene TRBV11-2 combines with J gene TRBJ2-3; 8 nucleotides line up with TRBD2. Unmatched junction bases numbered 6, after V lost 3 bases and J lost 1 base. Germline CDR1 and CDR2: SGHAT and FQNNGV. The CDR3 is made up of 16 amino acids. For the CDR3, the DNA is TGTGCCAGCAGCTTGAGTGGGACTAGACGCACAGATACGCAGTATTTT. It yields the protein CASSLSGTRRTDTQYF. Based on the CDR3 plus reference TRBV11-2 and TRBJ2-3, the full variable domain is EAGVAQSPRYKIIEKRQSVAFWCNPISGHATLYWYQQILGQGPKLLIQFQNNGVVDDSQLPKDRFSAERLKGVDSTLKIQPAKLEDSAVYLCASSLSGTRRTDTQYFGPGTRLTVL.

The chain employs TRBV5-5 and TRBJ2-7, with 8 bases that match TRBD2. Trimming cost V 7 bases and J 3 bases; bases outside gene matches: 6. This CDR3 is built from 13 residues. CDR1 and CDR2 from the germline V gene are SGHKS and YYEKEE (reference sequence). CDR3 amino acids: CASRGGPSYEQYF. For the CDR3, the DNA is TGTGCCAGCCGCGGGGGGCCCAGCTACGAGCAGTACTTC.

This chain connects TRBV2 to TRBJ2-7; D is uncertain. Germline-derived CDR1 and CDR2 are SNHLY and FYNNEI. This CDR3 is 13 amino acids long. With 5 bases removed from V and 4 bases from J, the gap between germline ends came to 12 bases. The CDR3 DNA follows: TGTGCCAGCAGTAATCGCCAGTCATACGAGCAGTACTTC. It is translated as CASSNRQSYEQYF.

The chain has TRBV4-3 and TRBJ2-5; 8 nucleotides match TRBD1. The V gene end was trimmed by 1 base and the J gene end by 5 bases; junction bases not matched to a gene: 3. Germline-derived CDR1 and CDR2 are LGHNA and YSLEER. This CDR3 is 14 amino acids long. CDR3 nucleotide sequence: TGCGCCAGCAGCCAAGGACAGGGGAGGGAGACCCAGTACTTC. Its translation: CASSQGQGRETQYF.

V and J are TRBV18 and TRBJ1-1; 8 bases are a match to TRBD1. The CDR3 consists of 17 residues. The V segment lost 4 bases and the J segment 0 bases; nucleotides outside the gene matches: 10. Germline CDR1 KGHSH, CDR2 LQKENI. In nucleotides, the CDR3 is TGTGCCAGCTCACTGCCGGGACAGGTTGGGCTGAACACTGAAGCTTTCTTT. Translated, it gives CASSLPGQVGLNTEAFF.

This chain connects TRBV12-2 to TRBJ1-5; the table's D call, TRBD1, was not checked against the DNA. TRBV12-2 is labeled a pseudogene. The CDR3 is made up of 18 amino acids. The CDR3 here is CASRLPEGGEASHQPQHF. The CDR3 DNA follows: TGTGCAAGTCGCTTACCTGAAGGGGGCGAAGCAAGCCATCAGCCCCAGCATTTT.

The chain has TRBV9 and TRBJ2-3, with a weak D call TRBD2 (6 bases). Per the germline V gene, CDR1 is SGDLS and CDR2 is YYNGEE. The V end lost 4 bases, the J end lost 10 bases, and 16 bases lay between the germline ends. The CDR3 sequence is 13 residues long. CDR3: CASSPLGREAQYF. In nucleotides, the CDR3 is TGTGCCAGCAGCCCCCTCGGGCGGGAAGCGCAGTATTTT.

The rearrangement uses TRBV7-3 and TRBJ2-2, with 8 bases fitting TRBD2. Germline V CDR1 and CDR2: SGHTA, FQGTGA. The CDR3 runs 16 residues. V was clipped by 2 bases and J by 5 bases; unmatched bases: 7. The CDR3 coding sequence is TGTGCCAGCAGCTTATCCGGGAGGGTCGGGACCGGGGAGCTGTTTTTT. It specifies CASSLSGRVGTGELFF. Full variable domain (missing parts from reference TRBV7-3 and TRBJ2-2): GAGVSQTPSNKVTEKGKYVELRCDPISGHTALYWYRQSLGQGPEFLIYFQGTGAADDSGLPNDRFFAVRPEGSVSTLKIQRTERGDSAVYLCASSLSGRVGTGELFFGEGSRLTVL.